These T cell receptor beta chains were read from a single sample in a study of cytotoxic CD8 clonotypes in ibrutinib-treated CLL. The protocol was immunoSEQ multiplex PCR, while the TCRdb copy is restricted to in-frame clones and leaves out a portion. Of over 100,000 clones in the sample, approximately 83% were seen once. Specimen: PBMCs, collected after 24 months of ibrutinib treatment. The source is a human donor with chronic lymphocytic leukemia. CDR3s include the opening cysteine and the closing phenylalanine or tryptophan. The D gene is left open where the match is weak. Clone size is stated in some rows and not others, as once, few, many or a class when expanded.

TGTGCCAGCTCACCTAGCGGAGCCTACACAGATACGCAGTATTTT CASSPSGAYTDTQYF NA TRBJ2-3 NA TRBV18
TGTGCCAGCAGCTTAGAATCGGGACAGGGGGCTTCCGACACTAACTATGGCTACACCTTC CASSLESGQGASDTNYGYTF NA TRBJ1-2 TRBD1 TRBV11-2
TGTGCCAGCAGCTCCCGTAAACTAGCGGGGTGTTACGTTGCCTCCTTGAGGGGCGAGCAGTACTTC CASSSRKLAGCYVASLRGEQYF NA TRBJ2-7 TRBD2 TRBV7-3
TGTGCCAGTAGTATCGGATTCAATCAGCCCCAGCATTTT CASSIGFNQPQHF NA TRBJ1-5 NA TRBV19
TGTGCCAGTAGTAAATTCGAGGGGGCGAGGGAAGCTTTCTTT CASSKFEGAREAFF NA TRBJ1-1 TRBD1 TRBV19
TGTGCCAGCGGGACTAGCGGGGGGGCCAATGAGCAGTTCTTC CASGTSGGANEQFF once TRBJ2-1 TRBD2 TRBV11-3
TGTGCCAGCAGCTTAGGACTAGCGGGAGTACCGGGGACCCAGTACTTC CASSLGLAGVPGTQYF NA TRBJ2-5 TRBD2 TRBV7-2
TGTGCTAGCAGCTTAGCCGCCCCCTACGAGCAGTACTTC CASSLAAPYEQYF NA TRBJ2-7 NA TRBV7-7
TGTGCCAGCAGCTCGAGGGACAGGGGTTACGAGCAGTACTTC CASSSRDRGYEQYF NA TRBJ2-7 TRBD1 TRBV6-5
TGTGCCAGCAGGGGAGGGGGGGATACGCAGTATTTT CASRGGGDTQYF NA TRBJ2-3 NA TRBV6-6
TGCGCCAGCAGCCAAGAAGCCGGGGTTTATGGCTACACCTTC CASSQEAGVYGYTF NA TRBJ1-2 NA TRBV4-1
TGTGCCAGCAGGTCACTAGTGGGAGTGCGGCCAAGCACGACAGATACGCAGTATTTT CASRSLVGVRPSTTDTQYF NA TRBJ2-3 NA TRBV27
TGCGCCAGCAGTGATTTTAAGGGCGAGCAGTACTTC CASSDFKGEQYF NA TRBJ2-7 NA TRBV10-2
TGTGCCAGCAGCTTAGCCTATGGCACCGGGGAGCTGTTTTTT CASSLAYGTGELFF NA TRBJ2-2 NA TRBV7-6
TGTGCCAGCAGCCGACCTAGCGGGGGAAACAATGAGCAGTTCTTC CASSRPSGGNNEQFF NA TRBJ2-1 TRBD2 TRBV6-5
TGTGCCAGCAGCTTAGGGTATTCCAGGGGGGACGAAAAACTGTTTTTT CASSLGYSRGDEKLFF NA TRBJ1-4 TRBD1 TRBV7-9
TGTGCCAGCTCACCAGCACTAGCGGGGGGGACCTACGAGCAGTACTTC CASSPALAGGTYEQYF NA TRBJ2-7 TRBD2 TRBV18
TGCGCCAGCAGCTTCTCTTCGGGGGGTGAAAAACTGTTTTTT CASSFSSGGEKLFF NA TRBJ1-4 NA TRBV5-1
TGTGCCAGCAGCTCACACCAGGCAGGGGTGGACATTCAGTACTTC CASSSHQAGVDIQYF NA TRBJ2-4 NA TRBV27
TGTGCCAGCCAACCGACGACTCTTGGTGCGCGAGGAGATACGCAGTATTTT CASQPTTLGARGDTQYF NA TRBJ2-3 NA TRBV2
TGTGCCAGCAGGGGGACAGGGGGTAACTATGGCTACACCTTC CASRGTGGNYGYTF few TRBJ1-2 TRBD1 TRBV6-5
TGTGCCAGCAGCTATGGCGCGCGGGAGACCCAGTACTTC CASSYGARETQYF once TRBJ2-5 NA TRBV11-3
TGTGCCAGCAAGGGAAGGGACAGGGTGACCGGGGAGCTGTTTTTT CASKGRDRVTGELFF NA TRBJ2-2 TRBD1 TRBV2
TGTGCCAGTATCCGGGGTGGCTACACCTTC CASIRGGYTF NA TRBJ1-2 NA TRBV19
TGTGCCGGGGCCCGCTCCTACAATGAGCAGTTCTTC CAGARSYNEQFF NA TRBJ2-1 NA TRBV6-6
TGTGCCAGCAGAGACCGAGCTCATCAGCCCCAGCATTTT CASRDRAHQPQHF NA TRBJ1-5 NA TRBV6-1
TGTGCCAGCAGGTCACTAGCGGGGGGGCGACCCGGGGAGCTGTTTTTT CASRSLAGGRPGELFF NA TRBJ2-2 TRBD2 TRBV28
TGTGCCAGCAGTGAGCTGGGGGGGCGCGGAGAGACCCAGTACTTC CASSELGGRGETQYF NA TRBJ2-5 NA TRBV6-1
TGTGCCAGCAGCCTTGGGACTAGCCTTCATCCAAATTCACCCCTCCACTTT CASSLGTSLHPNSPLHF NA TRBJ1-6 NA TRBV7-8
TGTGCCAGCAGCTTGCGTATGAACACTGAAGCTTTCTTT CASSLRMNTEAFF NA TRBJ1-1 NA TRBV7-2
TGTGCCAGCTCCCGGGCGATAGAAGATGAAAAACTGTTTTTT CASSRAIEDEKLFF NA TRBJ1-4 NA TRBV18
TGCGCCAGCGTAGGGGGACCCTCCTACGAGCAGTACTTC CASVGGPSYEQYF NA TRBJ2-7 NA TRBV5-1
TGCGCCAGCAGCATCCTCCCCCGGGGGGAAAACAATGAGCAGTTCTTC CASSILPRGENNEQFF NA TRBJ2-1 TRBD2 TRBV5-1
TGTGCCAGCAGTCCGGACAGGGGGCTTACTCAGCCCCAGCATTTT CASSPDRGLTQPQHF many TRBJ1-5 TRBD1 TRBV7-8
TGTGCCAGCAGCCAGGGACAGGGAAGCTCCTATAATTCACCCCTCCACTTT CASSQGQGSSYNSPLHF once TRBJ1-6 TRBD1 TRBV7-2
TGCGCCAGCAGCCAAGACGAGGGTCGAAACTATGGCTACACCTTC CASSQDEGRNYGYTF NA TRBJ1-2 NA TRBV4-3
TGTGCCAGCAGCGTAGAGCCCAGGGAGGGCACTGAAGCTTTCTTT CASSVEPREGTEAFF NA TRBJ1-1 NA TRBV9
TGCGCCAGCAGCCAACTAACCGGGACAGTGAACACTGAAGCTTTCTTT CASSQLTGTVNTEAFF NA TRBJ1-1 TRBD1 TRBV4-3
TGTGCCAGCAGCCACGGACAGGCGAACTATGGCTACACCTTC CASSHGQANYGYTF NA TRBJ1-2 TRBD1 TRBV7-3
TGTGCCAGTAGGGCCGGGACTAGCGGGAGCTACGAGCAGTACTTC CASRAGTSGSYEQYF NA TRBJ2-7 TRBD2 TRBV19
TGCAGCGAGGTGGGCGGAGGGGGAGAGACCCAGTACTTC CSEVGGGGETQYF NA TRBJ2-5 NA TRBV29-1
TGTGCCAGCAGCTTAGATCGATTGGGGACTGAAGCTTTCTTT CASSLDRLGTEAFF once TRBJ1-1 NA TRBV11-2
TGCGCCAGCAGCCTAAGACAGGGGGAGACCTATGGCTACACCTTC CASSLRQGETYGYTF few TRBJ1-2 TRBD1 TRBV4-1
TGTGCCAGCAGCCTCGGGGGGTATCGGGAAAAACTGTTTTTT CASSLGGYREKLFF NA TRBJ1-4 NA TRBV7-9
TGTGCGGGACAGCCCCAGCATTTT CAGQPQHF few TRBJ1-5 NA TRBV27
TGTGCCAGCAGCTTAAGGGGCCCCGGACAGGGAGGATACAATGAGCAGTTCTTC CASSLRGPGQGGYNEQFF NA TRBJ2-1 TRBD1 TRBV7-3
TGTGCCAGCAGCCGGGCGGGGTTGACCTACGAGCAGTACTTC CASSRAGLTYEQYF NA TRBJ2-7 NA TRBV14
TGTGCCAGCAGTTTGGGGACAGTTGAGCAGTTCTTC CASSLGTVEQFF NA TRBJ2-1 TRBD1 TRBV28
TGTGCCAGCAGTGAAGGCAGGATCCTAGCCAAAAACATTCAGTACTTC CASSEGRILAKNIQYF few TRBJ2-4 NA TRBV2
TGCGCCAGCGGGGACATTTTCTCTGGGGCCAACGTCCTGACTTTC CASGDIFSGANVLTF once TRBJ2-6 NA TRBV4-3
TGTGCCAGCAGCTTAGGCGCAAACAATGAGCAGTTCTTC CASSLGANNEQFF NA TRBJ2-1 NA TRBV7-2
TGTGCCAGCAGTTCGATCGACAGTAGAAACTATGGCTACACCTTC CASSSIDSRNYGYTF NA TRBJ1-2 NA TRBV28
TGTGCCAGCATCAGGGTGGGGTACACTGAAGCTTTCTTT CASIRVGYTEAFF NA TRBJ1-1 NA TRBV6-5
TGTGCCAGCAGCGGGGGACAGGGCTCCAATCAGCCCCAGCATTTT CASSGGQGSNQPQHF NA TRBJ1-5 TRBD1 TRBV6-1
TGTGCCAGCAGCTCAAGCGTAGGGGTCTACGAGCAGTACTTC CASSSSVGVYEQYF NA TRBJ2-7 NA TRBV9
TGTGCCAGCAGCTTTGTTTCTACGAGCTCCTACGAGCAGTACTTC CASSFVSTSSYEQYF NA TRBJ2-7 NA TRBV5-8
TGTGCCAGCAGCTTATTGGTTGACACTGAAGCTTTCTTT CASSLLVDTEAFF few TRBJ1-1 NA TRBV7-9
TGTGCCAGCAGCAGGTCGGGCACAAGCACAGATACGCAGTATTTT CASSRSGTSTDTQYF NA TRBJ2-3 NA TRBV7-3